These 13 T cell receptor beta chains came from one sample sequenced in a study of Ad26.COV2.S vaccination and SARS-CoV-2 variants. Treatment given: roughly 19 received Ad26.COV2.S at low or high dose, single or two shots; about 5 received placebo; per-sample allocation not given. On day 63 after the first injection, vaccine and placebo recipients gave samples. Sequencing used immunoSEQ multiplex PCR; TCRdb keeps in-frame clones, though not all of them. The sample has 350,000 to 600,000 clones; about 89% are singletons. This specimen was peripheral blood, taken in a trial of Ad26.COV2.S vaccine versus placebo. These receptors were collected from a person aged 18-60 years who received the Ad26.COV2.S COVID-19 vaccine or a placebo.

The chain recombines TRBV19 with TRBJ2-1, with 12 positions matching TRBD1. The CDR3 has 16 amino acids. With 4 bases clipped from V and 8 bases from J, the junction kept 9 bases outside the gene matches. Germline lookup yields CDR1 LNHDA and CDR2 SQIVND (reference sequence). DNA for the CDR3: TGTGCCAGTAGTAAAGAAGGGACAGGGGGCCTCCATGAGCAGTTCTTC. This codes for CASSKEGTGGLHEQFF.

Regarding this clone: The junction departs from germline at one end; a sequencing error may be responsible. The chain recombines TRBV4-1 with TRBJ2-7, with 9 bases that match TRBD2. The CDR3 is 13 residues long. CDR1 MGHRA and CDR2 YSYEKL come from the germline V gene. CDR3 sequence: CASSQEILAGIVF. The CDR3 DNA reads TGCGCCAGCAGCCAAGAAATTCTAGCGGGAATAGTCTTC.

The V call is TRBV28, the J call TRBJ1-2; unclear D gene. Trimming cost V 6 bases and J 2 bases, with 10 bases left between them. The CDR3 spans 13 residues. Germline V gene sequence: CDR1 MDHEN, CDR2 SYDVKM. In nucleotides, the CDR3 is TGTGCCAGCAGGGAGTCACCCAACTATGGCTACACCTTC. Protein sequence: CASRESPNYGYTF.

V and J are TRBV6-6 and TRBJ2-2; D is ambiguous. Germline CDR1 is MNHNY and CDR2 is SVGAGI (reference sequence). The CDR3 contains 15 residues. The V and J ends lost 2 bases and 6 bases respectively, with 13 bases between them. CDR3 protein: CASSYPTVAAGELFF. In DNA, the CDR3 is TGTGCCAGCAGTTACCCAACTGTGGCGGCCGGGGAGCTGTTTTTT.

The chain joins TRBV19 to TRBJ2-1; 14 nucleotides line up with TRBD2. The CDR3 has 17 amino acids. The junction had 5 bases not matched to a gene; V was cut back by 5 bases and J by 2 bases. Germline CDR1 and CDR2: LNHDA and SQIVND (reference sequence). The CDR3, as DNA: TGTGCCAGTAGTCCGACTAGCGGGAGGGCGGCCTACAATGAGCAGTTCTTC. It translates to CASSPTSGRAAYNEQFF.

The rearrangement uses TRBV19 and TRBJ1-4; D remains unclear. This CDR3 has 14 amino acids. V was pared by 5 bases and J by 0 bases, with 7 bases between. The germline V gene has CDR1 LNHDA and CDR2 SQIVND (reference sequence). CDR3 amino acids: CASSGGATNEKLFF. CDR3 in DNA: TGTGCCAGTAGTGGCGGGGCAACTAATGAAAAACTGTTTTTT.

J is TRBJ1-4 and V is TRBV7-9, with a possible D match to TRBD1 (5 bases). This CDR3 is built from 15 residues. Trimming took 2 bases from V and 10 from J, leaving 17 bases between them. Per the germline V gene, CDR1 is SEHNR and CDR2 is FQNEAQ (reference sequence). The CDR3 coding sequence is TGTGCCAGCAGCTTAACGAGCCCACAGGAGGGAAAACTGTTTTTT. This gives the protein CASSLTSPQEGKLFF. The full variable domain, in which reference TRBV7-9 and TRBJ1-4 provide the parts outside the CDR3, is DTGVSQNPRHKITKRGQNVTFRCDPISEHNRLYWYRQTLGQGPEFLTYFQNEAQLEKSRLLSDRFSAERPKGSFSTLEIQRTEQGDSAMYLCASSLTSPQEGKLFFGSGTQLSVL.

This chain uses TRBV12-3 or TRBV12-4 with TRBJ2-1, with no clear D. This CDR3 is built from 11 residues. V lost 5 bases and J lost 8, with 7 bases in between. CDR3 residues: CASSRSDEQFF. Here the CDR3 DNA reads TGTGCCAGCAGTCGAAGCGATGAGCAGTTCTTC.

J is TRBJ1-5 and V is TRBV2; D remains ambiguous. Per germline, CDR1 SNHLY and CDR2 FYNNEI. The germline V and J ends were trimmed by 6 bases and 4 bases, with 10 bases remaining between them. This CDR3 has 13 amino acids. The CDR3 loop reads CASSGRTNQPQHF. DNA of the CDR3: TGTGCCAGCAGCGGGCGGACTAATCAGCCCCAGCATTTT.

This clone was seen a few times. This sequence joins TRBV27 and TRBJ1-6, with 7 bases aligning to TRBD1. Germline loops: CDR1 MNHEY, CDR2 SMNVEV (reference sequence). The V and J ends lost 10 bases and 6 bases, in that order; junction bases with no gene match: 6. The CDR3 has 13 residues. CDR3 region: CATAGQVNSPLHF. The DNA of the CDR3 is TGTGCCACCGCTGGACAGGTTAATTCACCCCTCCACTTT.

The chain employs TRBV5-1 and TRBJ1-3; a weak D match, TRBD1 (5 bases). The V and J ends lost 4 bases and 3 bases respectively, with 14 bases between them. The CDR3 contains 15 residues. CDR1 SGHRS and CDR2 YFSETQ come from the germline V gene. CDR3 in amino acids: CASSPDQGIGNTIYF. The CDR3 DNA reads as TGCGCCAGCAGCCCCGACCAGGGAATTGGAAACACCATATATTTT.

The rearrangement links TRBV12-3 or TRBV12-4 to TRBJ1-2; TRBD1 might be the D (5 bases). The CDR3 totals 12 residues. With 2 bases removed from V and 7 bases from J, the gap between germline ends came to 8 bases. The chain's CDR3 is CASSLSGPGYTF. CDR3 nucleotides: TGTGCCAGCAGTTTATCGGGGCCTGGCTACACCTTC.

The count of this clone is one. The J gene is TRBJ2-7, the V gene TRBV30; possible D gene TRBD1, 6 bases. Germline CDR1 is GTSNPN and CDR2 is SVGIG (reference sequence). Deletions cut 5 bases from V and 3 bases from J, with 14 bases between. The CDR3 loop spans 13 amino acids. CDR3 in DNA: TGTGCCTGGGCAACCGGGACACTCTACGAGCAGTACTTC. It encodes CAWATGTLYEQYF.